This passage covers 6 T cell receptor beta chains from one sample sequenced in a study of PD-L1 blockade in urothelial cancer. Time point of the sample: pretreatment peripheral blood. The data were produced by immunoSEQ multiplex PCR, yet TCRdb's version contains in-frame clones alone and is incomplete. The table shows about 130,000 clones, with 84% occurring only once. The sample here was PBMCs, taken around atezolizumab (anti-PD-L1) treatment. The receptors derive from a man aged 45-65 years with urothelial cancer.

V is TRBV7-6 and J is TRBJ2-3; TRBD1 agrees at 7 bases. J gave up 13 bases and V 2 bases, and 9 bases lay outside the gene matches. The CDR3 runs to 13 residues. CDR1 and CDR2 (germline): SGHVS, FNYEAQ. The CDR3 here is CASSLSVGTGEYF. The CDR3 bases are TGTGCCAGCAGCTTAAGTGTGGGCACAGGGGAGTATTTT.

This CDR3 reads CASSVTGPDTQYF. The CDR3 DNA reads as TGTGCCAGCAGCGTAACAGGTCCAGATACGCAGTATTTT. The rearrangement links TRBV5-8 to TRBJ2-3, with D perhaps TRBD1 (5 bases). CDR3 length: 13 residues. The ends were cut back, 4 bases at V and 4 bases at J, with 10 bases in the middle. Germline V gene sequence: CDR1 SGHTS, CDR2 YDEGEE.

This clone appeared once. The chain has TRBV5-1 and TRBJ2-7; weak D call: TRBD2 (7 bases). The CDR3 consists of 16 residues. Trimming took off 4 bases at V and 0 bases at J, with 17 bases between the two ends. The germline V gene encodes CDR1 SGHRS and CDR2 YFSETQ. CDR3 nucleotides: TGCGCCAGCAGCGAAAGGGGGGCGGGGGCCTCCTACGAGCAGTACTTC. Protein sequence: CASSERGAGASYEQYF.

The rearrangement joins TRBV5-6 to TRBJ1-1; D may be TRBD1 (6 bases). V was shortened by 4 bases and J by 7 bases, with 11 bases between the two germline ends. Germline CDR1 is SGHDT and CDR2 is YYEEEE. The CDR3 has 12 amino acids. The CDR3 spells CASSAGQIEAFF. The DNA for the CDR3 is TGTGCCAGCAGCGCCGGACAGATTGAAGCTTTCTTT.

V gene TRBV4-2 combines with J gene TRBJ2-1, with D possibly TRBD2 on 6 matching bases. Germline lookup yields CDR1 LGHNA and CDR2 YNFKEQ. The CDR3 is 15 amino acids. The ends were cut back, 0 bases at V and 5 bases at J, with 11 bases in the middle. The CDR3, as DNA: TGTGCCAGCAGCCAAGACGGGAGAAGCGACAATGAGCAGTTCTTC. This sequence encodes CASSQDGRSDNEQFF.

The V gene is TRBV4-1, the J gene TRBJ2-7; D is perhaps TRBD2 (6 bases). V lost 4 bases and J 2 bases, leaving 18 bases between the germline ends. Germline CDR1 reads MGHRA; CDR2 reads YSYEKL. The CDR3 runs to 16 residues. The CDR3 coding sequence is TGCGCCAGCAGCCGCATGACCGGGACGGGAGCCTACGAGCAGTACTTC. This sequence encodes CASSRMTGTGAYEQYF.